The clone carrying this T cell receptor (beta chain) was found many times. Antigen unknown. Germline V gene sequence: CDR1 SGDLS, CDR2 YYNGEE. With 0 bases removed from V and 0 bases from J, the gap between germline ends came to 13 bases. The CDR3 extends over 17 amino acids. These data come from a study of T-cell memory formation after mild COVID-19. TCRdb fed the 5' RACE reads into MiXCR, producing one record per CDR3 protein. The data show approximately 580,000 distinct CDR3 sequences, with around 20% seen just once and approximately 12% held by the top ten. Broader study findings: CD4+ contracting clones were found mainly in CM and EM, and CD8+ ones in EMRA.

The rearrangement uses TRBV9 and TRBJ2-1; no clear D gene. The TCR comes from an adult woman who had mild COVID-19 (a few samples of this study predate the infection). Cell type and time point are not known. The source material was PBMCs or a T cell subset sorted from them (not recorded which). CDR3 sequence reads: CASSVAAVDSSYNEQFF. The CDR3 nucleotides read TGTGCCAGCAGCGTAGCGGCCGTCGATAGCTCCTACAATGAGCAGTTCTTC. Full variable domain (missing parts from reference TRBV9 and TRBJ2-1): DSGVTQTPKHLITATGQRVTLRCSPRSGDLSVYWYQQSLDQGLQFLIQYYNGEERAKGNILERFSAQQFPDLHSELNLSSLELGDSALYFCASSVAAVDSSYNEQFFGPGTRLTVL.